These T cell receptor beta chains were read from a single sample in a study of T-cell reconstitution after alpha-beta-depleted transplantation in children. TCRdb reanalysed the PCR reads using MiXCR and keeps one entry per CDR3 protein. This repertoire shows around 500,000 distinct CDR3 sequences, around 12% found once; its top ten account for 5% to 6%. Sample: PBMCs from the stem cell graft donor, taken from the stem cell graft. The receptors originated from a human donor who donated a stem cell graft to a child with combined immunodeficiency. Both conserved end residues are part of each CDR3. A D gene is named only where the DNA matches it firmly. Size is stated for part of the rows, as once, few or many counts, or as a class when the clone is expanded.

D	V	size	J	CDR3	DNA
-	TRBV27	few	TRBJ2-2	CASRAAALSNTGELFF	TGTGCCAGCAGGGCTGCGGCCCTCTCGAACACCGGGGAGCTGTTTTTT
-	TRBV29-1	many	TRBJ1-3	CSATASGNTIYF	TGCAGCGCTACAGCCTCTGGAAACACCATATATTTT
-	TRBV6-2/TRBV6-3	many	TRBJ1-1	CASSHRDQDLEAFF	TGTGCCAGCAGTCACCGGGACCAAGATCTTGAAGCTTTCTTT
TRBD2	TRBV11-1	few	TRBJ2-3	CASSYTGTSGPSTDTQYF	TGTGCCAGCAGCTACACCGGGACTAGCGGGCCGAGCACAGATACGCAGTATTTT
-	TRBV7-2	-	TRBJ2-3	CASSRWMEDTQYF	TGTGCCAGCAGCCGATGGATGGAAGATACGCAGTATTTT
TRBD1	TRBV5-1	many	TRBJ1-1	CASSGGQPMNTEAFF	TGCGCCAGCAGCGGGGGACAGCCTATGAACACTGAAGCTTTCTTT
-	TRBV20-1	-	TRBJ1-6	CSARVGPGNSPLHF	TGCAGTGCTAGAGTGGGGCCGGGTAATTCACCCCTCCACTTT
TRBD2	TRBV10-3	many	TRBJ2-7	CAISELGIAGTLYEQYF	TGTGCCATCAGTGAGTTAGGAATAGCGGGGACCCTCTACGAGCAGTACTTC
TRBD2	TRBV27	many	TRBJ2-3	CASTAGGAGTDTQYF	TGTGCCAGCACTGCCGGGGGGGCCGGCACAGATACGCAGTATTTT
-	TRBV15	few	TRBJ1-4	CATSRGISTNEKLFF	TGTGCCACCAGCAGAGGAATTTCAACTAATGAAAAACTGTTTTTT
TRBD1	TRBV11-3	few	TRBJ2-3	CASSLQGEVTDTQYF	TGTGCCAGCAGCTTGCAGGGGGAAGTGACAGATACGCAGTATTTT
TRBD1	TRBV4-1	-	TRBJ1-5	CASSLLGPGGQPQHF	TGCGCCAGCAGCCTCTTGGGGCCAGGGGGACAGCCCCAGCATTTT
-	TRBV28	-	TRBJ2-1	CASTFLPNNEQFF	TGTGCCAGCACCTTCCTGCCCAACAATGAGCAGTTCTTC
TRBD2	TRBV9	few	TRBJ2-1	CASSVAGSGGYNEQFF	TGTGCCAGCAGCGTAGCGGGAAGCGGGGGTTACAATGAGCAGTTCTTC
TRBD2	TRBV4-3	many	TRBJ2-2	CASSQETRASGRNTGELFF	TGCGCCAGCAGCCAAGAGACGCGGGCCAGCGGGAGGAACACCGGGGAGCTGTTTTTT
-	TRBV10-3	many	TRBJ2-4	CAISDGSEGKNIQYF	TGTGCCATCAGTGACGGTAGCGAGGGGAAAAACATTCAGTACTTC
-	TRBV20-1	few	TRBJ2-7	CSARGNGWRIDSYEQYF	TGCAGTGCTAGGGGTAATGGTTGGCGGATAGACTCCTACGAGCAGTACTTC
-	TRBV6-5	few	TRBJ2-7	CASGEGRREQYF	TGTGCCTCCGGCGAGGGCCGGCGCGAGCAGTACTTC
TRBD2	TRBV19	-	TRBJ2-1	CASSRPQGLAAPEQFF	TGTGCCAGTAGTAGGCCCCAGGGACTAGCGGCCCCTGAGCAGTTCTTC
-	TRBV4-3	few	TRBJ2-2	CASTPGTGGTGSCFF	-
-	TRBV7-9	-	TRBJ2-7	CASSLAAGEVGGEQYF	TGTGCCAGCAGCTTAGCTGCGGGAGAGGTAGGGGGCGAGCAGTACTTC
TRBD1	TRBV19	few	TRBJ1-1	CASTYRGPTEAFF	TGTGCCAGTACCTACAGGGGGCCCACTGAAGCTTTCTTT
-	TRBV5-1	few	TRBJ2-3	CASSLGSLDTQYF	TGCGCCAGCAGCTTGGGGAGTCTAGATACGCAGTATTTT
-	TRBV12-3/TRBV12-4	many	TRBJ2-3	CASSPSEGAGNPDTQYF	TGTGCCAGCAGTCCATCAGAGGGGGCGGGAAACCCAGATACGCAGTATTTT